Listed here are 2 T cell receptor beta chains from one sample, sequenced in a study of blood T cell repertoires in COVID-19. Data came from immunoSEQ multiplex PCR; TCRdb stores just in-frame clones and leaves some out. The table shows 37,000 or so clones, with more than 85% occurring only once. Sequencing input: peripheral blood. Source of these receptors: a man between 65 and 80 years old with acute or convalescent COVID-19.

This chain joins TRBV10-3 and TRBJ2-7, with D possibly being TRBD1 (5 bases). The CDR3 spans 14 residues. Germline values: CDR1 ENHRY, CDR2 SYGVKD. Between the trimmed V and J ends, which lost 3 bases and 6 bases, there was a span of 15 bases. CDR3 nucleotides: TGTGCCATCAGTGAAGCCAGGGTGGACGGCGAGCAGTACTTC. It translates to CAISEARVDGEQYF.

DNA of the CDR3: TGTGCCAGCAGCCCAGCGGGAGGTTCCTACAATGAGCAGTTCTTC. Residues: CASSPAGGSYNEQFF. This chain connects TRBV5-4 to TRBJ2-1; TRBD2 matches at 9 bases. Trimming removed 4 bases from V and 1 base from J; junction bases left unmatched: 3. Germline-derived CDR1 and CDR2 are SGHNT and YYREEE (reference sequence). The CDR3 is 15 amino acids.